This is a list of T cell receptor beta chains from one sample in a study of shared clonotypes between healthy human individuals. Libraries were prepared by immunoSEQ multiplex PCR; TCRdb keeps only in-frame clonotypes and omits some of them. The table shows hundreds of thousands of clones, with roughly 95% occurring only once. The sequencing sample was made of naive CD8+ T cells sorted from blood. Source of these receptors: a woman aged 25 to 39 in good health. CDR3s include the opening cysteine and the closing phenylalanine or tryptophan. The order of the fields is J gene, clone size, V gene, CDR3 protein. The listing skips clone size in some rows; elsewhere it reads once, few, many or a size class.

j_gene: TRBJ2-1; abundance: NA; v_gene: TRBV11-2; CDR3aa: CASSLGGYNEQFF
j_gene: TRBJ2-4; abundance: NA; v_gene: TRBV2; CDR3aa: CASRGLAGGGPRNIQYF
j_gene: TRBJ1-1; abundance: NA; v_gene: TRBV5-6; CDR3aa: CASSSRLIRGLNTEAFF
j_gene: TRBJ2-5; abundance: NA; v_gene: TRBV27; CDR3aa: CASMERAGVLVVQTQYF
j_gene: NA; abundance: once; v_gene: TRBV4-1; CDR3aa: CASSQDRTGAGEQYF
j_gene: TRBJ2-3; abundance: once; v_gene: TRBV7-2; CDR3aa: CASRLPGQYTDTQYF
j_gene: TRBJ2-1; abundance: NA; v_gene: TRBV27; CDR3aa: CASRVAGEGYVEQFF
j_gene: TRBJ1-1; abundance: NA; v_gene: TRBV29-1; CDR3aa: CSAMDPLNTEAFF
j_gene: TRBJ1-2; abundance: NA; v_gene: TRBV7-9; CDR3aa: CASRTTDGYTF
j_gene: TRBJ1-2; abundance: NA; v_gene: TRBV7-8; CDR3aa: CASSRRGRDGYTF
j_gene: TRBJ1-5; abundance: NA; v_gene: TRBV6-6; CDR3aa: CASSYTIGQAQPQHF
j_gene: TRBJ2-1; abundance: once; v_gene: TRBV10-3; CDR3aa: CAISDPSGPELNEQFF